This TCR beta chain was profiled in a study of Ad26.COV2.S vaccination and SARS-CoV-2 variants. Concerning this clone: Its antigen is undetermined.

Libraries were prepared by immunoSEQ multiplex PCR; TCRdb keeps only in-frame clonotypes and omits some of them. The sample has 350,000 to 550,000 clones, approximately 92% seen once. Treatment given: approximately 18 received Ad26.COV2.S at low or high dose, single or two shots; about 5 received placebo; per-sample allocation not given. Samples were taken on day 63 after the first vaccine or placebo injection. Germline loops: CDR1 LGHDT, CDR2 YNNKEL (reference sequence). The CDR3 is 13 residues long. V was pared by 4 bases and J by 2 bases, with 9 bases between. Notes on the study in general: Comparable non-spike TCR breadth was observed in vaccine and placebo recipients.

The TCR sequence derives from a person between 18 and 59 years old who received the Ad26.COV2.S COVID-19 vaccine or a placebo. Sequencing was performed on peripheral blood, taken in a trial of Ad26.COV2.S vaccine versus placebo. The rearrangement links TRBV3-1 (or the pseudogene TRBV3-2) to TRBJ2-7; D is unresolved. Here the CDR3 reads CASSRGAPYEQYV. DNA of the CDR3: TGTGCCAGCAGCCGCGGCGCGCCCTACGAGCAGTACGTC.